The 29 T cell receptor beta chains below come from one sample, sequenced in a study of blood T cells in healthy people across ages. The use of a sample-barcoded 5' primer and a J-beta primer mix characterized a second PCR of roughly 7 to 12 cycles. In TCRdb, the 5' RACE reads were re-called with MiXCR into one record per CDR3 protein. The sample contains 1.5 million to 1.9 million distinct CDR3 sequences, approximately 43% of which appear only once. The sequenced material came from blood. The receptors come from a woman aged 18 to 35 in good health.

This clonotype appeared a few times. The chain uses TRBV29-1 and TRBJ1-1, with a tentative D call TRBD1 (5 bases). V lost 4 bases, J lost 3 bases, and 12 bases lay in between. Germline V lookup: CDR1 SQVTM, CDR2 ANQGSEA. This CDR3 is built from 13 residues. The CDR3 DNA is TGCAGCGTTGTAGATGGGGGTCACACTGAAGCTTTCTTT. It specifies CSVVDGGHTEAFF.

The chain recombines TRBV6-2 or TRBV6-3 with TRBJ2-1; TRBD1 agrees at 7 bases. This CDR3 has 14 amino acids. With V trimmed by 2 bases and J by 8 bases, 6 bases remained unmatched. Germline-derived CDR1 and CDR2 are MNHEY and SVGEGT. CDR3 loop: CASSYPRGIDEQFF. Written as DNA, the CDR3 is TGTGCCAGCAGTTACCCCAGGGGGATCGATGAGCAGTTCTTC.

This clonotype was seen more than once but under ten times. The chain joins TRBV7-9 to TRBJ2-5; weak D call: TRBD2 (6 bases). V was pared by 5 bases and J by 5 bases, with 9 bases between. The CDR3 extends over 12 amino acids. Germline CDR1 and CDR2: SEHNR and FQNEAQ (reference sequence). DNA of the CDR3: TGTGCCAGCAGCCCCGGGAGCGAGACCCAGTACTTC. Its protein is CASSPGSETQYF.

The chain joins TRBV29-1 to TRBJ2-1, with 9 bases identical to TRBD2. The DNA end is a closer match to TRBJ2-7, so the J assignment may be wrong. The CDR3 extends over 14 amino acids. CDR1 is SQVTM and CDR2 is ANQGSEA in the germline V gene. The DNA for the CDR3 is TGCAGCGTCTTAGCGGGAGCGGCCTACAATGAGCAGTACTTC. Encoded protein: CSVLAGAAYNEQYF.

Ten or more counts support this clonotype. The chain recombines TRBV5-1 with TRBJ2-5; no clear D. Germline CDR1 SGHRS, CDR2 YFSETQ. Trimming cost V 1 base and J 1 base, with 2 bases left between them. The CDR3 sequence is 12 residues long. The CDR3 DNA sequence: TGCGCCAGCAGCTTGCCCCAAGAGACCCAGTACTTC. Residues: CASSLPQETQYF.

The chain carries TRBV4-3 and TRBJ2-1; 7 nucleotides line up with TRBD2. The CDR3 is 16 residues long. Germline CDR1 reads LGHNA; CDR2 reads YSLEER. Trimming removed 1 base from V and 3 bases from J; junction bases left unmatched: 6. The chain's CDR3 is CASSQAIWEGYNEQFF. The CDR3 DNA reads TGCGCCAGCAGCCAAGCTATATGGGAGGGCTACAATGAGCAGTTCTTC.

The V call is TRBV27, the J call TRBJ2-1; TRBD2 aligns across 15 bases. The CDR3 loop spans 16 amino acids. CDR1 MNHEY and CDR2 SMNVEV come from the germline V gene (reference sequence). After removal of 4 bases from V and 6 bases from J, the junction contained 4 bases not matched to a gene. Written as DNA, the CDR3 is TGTGCCAGCAGTTCCTGGGGACTAGCGGGAGGCAATGAGCAGTTCTTC. It translates to CASSSWGLAGGNEQFF.

In this sample, this clonotype turned up a few times. The CDR3 spells CASSPWTSGPKNIQYF. The CDR3 nucleotides are TGTGCCAGCAGCCCCTGGACTAGCGGACCCAAAAACATTCAGTACTTC. The genes are TRBV3-1 and TRBJ2-4, with TRBD2 matching over 10 bases. With V trimmed by 4 bases and J by 2 bases, 5 bases remained unmatched. CDR1 and CDR2 from the germline V gene are LGHDT and YNNKEL (reference sequence). The CDR3 is made up of 16 amino acids.

This rearrangement joins TRBV2 to TRBJ2-4, with D tentatively TRBD1 (5 bases). Trimming took 10 bases from V and 6 from J, leaving 13 bases between them. CDR1 is SNHLY and CDR2 is FYNNEI in the germline V gene. The CDR3 has 12 residues. The CDR3 bases are TGTGCCAACCGCCAGGGAAGAAACATTCAGTACTTC. It encodes CANRQGRNIQYF.

This clonotype came up a few times. This chain joins TRBV20-1 and TRBJ2-1; 8 bases fit TRBD2. Germline assignment: CDR1 DFQATT and CDR2 SNEGSKA (reference sequence). Trimming cost V 0 bases and J 4 bases; bases outside gene matches: 11. This CDR3 spans 17 amino acids. In DNA, the CDR3 is TGCAGTGCTAGAGATCCAGCGGGGGACCCACTTTACAATGAGCAGTTCTTC. As protein: CSARDPAGDPLYNEQFF.

This chain links TRBV12-3 or TRBV12-4 with TRBJ1-4; D is possibly TRBD1 (5 bases). The CDR3 sequence is 16 residues long. The ends were cut back, 0 bases at V and 8 bases at J, with 16 bases in the middle. Here the CDR3 DNA reads TGTGCCAGCAGTTTAGCCCGGACACCCTGGGGAGAAAAACTGTTTTTT. It codes for CASSLARTPWGEKLFF.

This clonotype has just a few counts. The V and J genes are TRBV20-1 and TRBJ1-2, with D tentatively TRBD1 (6 bases). V lost 5 bases and J lost 8, with 21 bases in between. The CDR3 has 14 amino acids. CDR1 is DFQATT and CDR2 is SNEGSKA in the germline V gene (reference sequence). CDR3 bases: TGCAGTGCTTGGACCAGGGGCGCGGCAAGAGGCTACACCTTC. This codes for CSAWTRGAARGYTF.

The sample holds a few counts of this clonotype. This chain connects TRBV4-3 to TRBJ2-7; TRBD2 is a possible D gene (5 bases). The CDR3 has 15 amino acids. V was trimmed by 5 bases and J by 2 bases, leaving 16 bases between them. Germline CDR1 LGHNA, CDR2 YSLEER. DNA for the CDR3: TGCGCCAGCAGCTCCCAACTAGGGCCTGCCTACGAGCAGTACTTC. Protein: CASSSQLGPAYEQYF.

This chain connects TRBV9 to TRBJ1-4; D ambiguous. The CDR3 has 15 amino acids. Germline-derived CDR1 and CDR2 are SGDLS and YYNGEE. Trimming took off 3 bases at V and 0 bases at J, with 9 bases between the two ends. The CDR3 loop is CASSGSVTTNEKLFF. CDR3 bases: TGTGCCAGCAGCGGTTCAGTTACAACTAATGAAAAACTGTTTTTT.

Worth noting for this clonotype: A read error is possible here, since a much larger clone lies one base away. V and J are TRBV4-1 and TRBJ2-7; TRBD1 matches at 7 bases. The CDR3 runs to 14 residues. Germline lookup yields CDR1 MGHRA and CDR2 YSYEKL. CDR3 DNA sequence: TGCGCCAGCAGCACTAGACAGGGCTCCGACGAGCAGTACTTC. It translates to CASSTRQGSDEQYF.

This clonotype was detected many times. The chain employs TRBV4-2 and TRBJ1-2, with a tentative D call TRBD1 (5 bases). The CDR3 has 17 residues. V was shortened by 4 bases and J by 4 bases, with 22 bases between the two germline ends. Germline loops: CDR1 LGHNA, CDR2 YNFKEQ. CDR3 amino acids: CASSPANTGSSGYGYTF. Written as DNA, the CDR3 is TGTGCCAGCAGCCCGGCGAACACAGGTTCCTCTGGCTATGGCTACACCTTC.

This clonotype was recorded a few times. This sequence joins TRBV6-2 or TRBV6-3 and TRBJ2-3; 11 bases agree with TRBD2. With 7 bases clipped from V and 6 bases from J, the junction kept 6 bases outside the gene matches. Germline V CDR1 and CDR2: MNHEY, SVGEGT. This CDR3 contains 14 residues. The CDR3 protein is CASTASGRKDTQYF. The CDR3 nucleotides read TGTGCCAGCACGGCTAGCGGGAGGAAGGATACGCAGTATTTT.

This clonotype showed up just a few times. Just one base apart from a much larger clone, this may be a read error. The chain is built from TRBV15 and TRBJ2-6; D is uncertain. Germline CDR1 LNHNV, CDR2 YYDKDF (reference sequence). The V end was cut by 0 bases, the J end by 0 bases, with 3 bases between. CDR3 length equals 15 residues. CDR3 coding DNA: TGTGCCACCAGCAGAGAAGTCTCTGGGGCCAACGTCCTGACTTTC. This gives the protein CATSREVSGANVLTF.

Concerning this clonotype itself: The junction and the germline gene differ at one end; a read error may be behind it. The J gene is TRBJ1-6, the V gene TRBV27; 8 nucleotides align to TRBD1. The CDR3 is made up of 14 amino acids. CDR1 and CDR2 from the germline V gene are MNHEY and SMNVEV (reference sequence). The CDR3 here is CASSSSTGVSPPHF. For the CDR3, the DNA is TGTGCCAGCAGTTCCTCGACAGGGGTCTCACCCCCCCACTTT.

The chain has TRBV6-2 or TRBV6-3 and TRBJ1-1; the D gene is possibly TRBD1 (6 bases). Germline assignment: CDR1 MNHEY and CDR2 SVGEGT. Trimming took 5 bases from V and 0 from J, leaving 13 bases between them. The CDR3 runs 15 residues. The CDR3 region is CASSGEQGLNTEAFF. The CDR3 DNA follows: TGTGCCAGCAGTGGGGAACAGGGACTGAACACTGAAGCTTTCTTT.

This clonotype was seen only once. V and J are TRBV12-3 or TRBV12-4 and TRBJ2-7; 10 bases map to TRBD2. After removal of 3 bases from V and 4 bases from J, the junction contained 6 bases not matched to a gene. The length of the CDR3 is 15 residues. The CDR3 bases are TGTGCCAGCAGTTTTTTGGCTAGCGGGGGATACGAGCAGTACTTC. This gives the protein CASSFLASGGYEQYF.

This chain connects TRBV7-9 to TRBJ1-1; the D is unclear. CDR3 length: 15 residues. CDR1 and CDR2 from the germline V gene are SEHNR and FQNEAQ (reference sequence). V was trimmed by 1 base and J by 5 bases, leaving 14 bases between them. The CDR3 nucleotides read TGTGCCAGCAGCTTAGAGGGATTAGTGGGGACTGAAGCTTTCTTT. Translating it yields CASSLEGLVGTEAFF. Complete variable domain (other parts from reference TRBV7-9 and TRBJ1-1): DTGVSQNPRHKITKRGQNVTFRCDPISEHNRLYWYRQTLGQGPEFLTYFQNEAQLEKSRLLSDRFSAERPKGSFSTLEIQRTEQGDSAMYLCASSLEGLVGTEAFFGQGTRLTVV.

The chain carries TRBV28 and TRBJ2-1, with 11 positions matching TRBD1. CDR1 and CDR2 from the germline V gene are MDHEN and SYDVKM. J lost 6 bases, V lost 1 base, and 5 bases had no gene match. This CDR3 comprises 16 residues. The CDR3 DNA reads TGTGCCAGCAGTTTATACCCGGGACAGGGGGTCAATGAGCAGTTCTTC. Its protein is CASSLYPGQGVNEQFF.

This chain uses TRBV7-9 with TRBJ2-3, with D unclear. The length of the CDR3 is 14 residues. V lost 4 bases and J 2 bases, leaving 10 bases between the germline ends. Germline loops: CDR1 SEHNR, CDR2 FQNEAQ (reference sequence). In nucleotides, the CDR3 is TGTGCCAGCAGCTCGATCCATCCCACAGATACGCAGTATTTT. As protein: CASSSIHPTDTQYF.

The chain combines TRBV7-9 with TRBJ2-5; perhaps TRBD2 as D (5 bases). In germline, CDR1 is SEHNR, CDR2 FQNEAQ (reference sequence). Between the trimmed V and J ends, which lost 2 bases and 7 bases, there was a span of 14 bases. This CDR3 spans 14 amino acids. CDR3 nucleotide sequence: TGTGCCAGCAGCTTATTCCAGCGGTCGGCGACCCAGTACTTC. As protein: CASSLFQRSATQYF. The variable domain in full, with the rest retrieved from reference TRBV7-9 and TRBJ2-5, is DTGVSQNPRHKITKRGQNVTFRCDPISEHNRLYWYRQTLGQGPEFLTYFQNEAQLEKSRLLSDRFSAERPKGSFSTLEIQRTEQGDSAMYLCASSLFQRSATQYFGPGTRLLVL.

V usage is TRBV6-5 and J usage is TRBJ1-2; D may be TRBD1 (6 bases). Trimming took 5 bases from V and 4 from J, leaving 17 bases between them. The CDR3 is made up of 15 amino acids. From germline, CDR1 is MNHEY and CDR2 SVGAGI. Here the CDR3 reads CASSTQGDVAYGYTF. The CDR3 nucleotides read TGTGCCAGCAGTACACAGGGAGATGTTGCCTATGGCTACACCTTC.

This rearrangement joins TRBV9 to TRBJ2-2, with TRBD1 as a possible D gene (5 bases). Germline CDR1 SGDLS, CDR2 YYNGEE. CDR3 length: 16 amino acids. V lost 0 bases, J lost 3 bases, and 12 bases lay in between. CDR3 loop: CASSVAVGLDTGELFF. The CDR3 nucleotides are TGTGCCAGCAGCGTAGCTGTGGGGCTGGACACCGGGGAGCTGTTTTTT.

V usage is TRBV5-1 and J usage is TRBJ2-2; a possible D gene is TRBD2 (6 bases). This CDR3 has 16 residues. V was cut by 4 bases and J by 1 base, with 14 bases left in between. From germline, CDR1 is SGHRS and CDR2 YFSETQ. The CDR3 reads CASSPPSAGNTGELFF. Here the CDR3 DNA reads TGCGCCAGCAGCCCCCCCTCAGCGGGGAACACCGGGGAGCTGTTTTTT. Drawing the rest from reference TRBV5-1 and TRBJ2-2, the complete variable domain is KAGVTQTPRYLIKTRGQQVTLSCSPISGHRSVSWYQQTPGQGLQFLFEYFSETQRNKGNFPGRFSGRQFSNSRSEMNVSTLELGDSALYLCASSPPSAGNTGELFFGEGSRLTVL.

The chain recombines TRBV7-2 with TRBJ2-7, with D perhaps given as TRBD1 or TRBD2 (6 bases each). The CDR3 spans 15 residues. Deletions cut 5 bases from V and 2 bases from J, with 16 bases between. Germline CDR1 and CDR2: SGHTA and FQGNSA. CDR3 amino acids: CASSDRAGQTYEQYF. Written as DNA, the CDR3 is TGTGCCAGCAGCGACCGGGCGGGACAAACCTACGAGCAGTACTTC.